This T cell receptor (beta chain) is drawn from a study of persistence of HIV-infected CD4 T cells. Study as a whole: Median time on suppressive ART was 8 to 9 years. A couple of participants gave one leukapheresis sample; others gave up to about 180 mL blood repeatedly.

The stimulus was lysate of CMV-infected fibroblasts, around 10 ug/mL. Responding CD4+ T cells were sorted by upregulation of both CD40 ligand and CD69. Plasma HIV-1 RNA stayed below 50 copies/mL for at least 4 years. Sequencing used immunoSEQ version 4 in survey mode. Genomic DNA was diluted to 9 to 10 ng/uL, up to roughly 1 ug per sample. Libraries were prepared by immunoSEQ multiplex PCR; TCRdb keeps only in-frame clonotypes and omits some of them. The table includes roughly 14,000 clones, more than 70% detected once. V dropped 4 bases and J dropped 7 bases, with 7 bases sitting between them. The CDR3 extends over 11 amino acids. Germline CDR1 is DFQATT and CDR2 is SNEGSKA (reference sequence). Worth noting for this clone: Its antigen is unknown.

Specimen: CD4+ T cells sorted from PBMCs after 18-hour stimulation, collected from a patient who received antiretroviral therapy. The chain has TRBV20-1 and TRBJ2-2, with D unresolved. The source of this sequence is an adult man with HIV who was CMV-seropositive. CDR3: CSATDRGELFF. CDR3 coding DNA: TGCAGTGCTACCGACCGCGGGGAGCTGTTTTTT.